This is a list of T cell receptor beta chains from one sample in a study of cytomegalovirus exposure and HLA in healthy donors. Clones were read by immunoSEQ multiplex PCR, and TCRdb kept only the in-frame ones, dropping some. This sample has about 160,000 clones, with roughly 72% found just once. Sequencing was carried out using PBMCs. The receptors derive from a woman between 40 and 50 years old in good health and CMV-seronegative. Each CDR3 is given with its conserved first and last residue. The D gene is left open where the match is weak. Expanded clones get a size class; other rows say once, few or many, or leave the size out.

J,V,D,size,DNA,CDR3
TRBJ1-4,TRBV5-1,.,.,TGCGCCAGCAGCTTCGACCCGACAATCGCAGAACTGTTTTTT,CASSFDPTIAELFF
TRBJ2-5,TRBV6-5,.,.,TGTGCCAGCAGTTACTCCGACAGCGCAGGGCAAGAGACCCAGTACTTC,CASSYSDSAGQETQYF
TRBJ2-5,TRBV19,TRBD1,once,TGTGCCAGTAGTACCCTCGACAGGGGCGGGGCCCAGTACTTC,CASSTLDRGGAQYF
TRBJ1-5,TRBV19,.,few,TGTGCCAGTAAACAGGGAGTATTGAGCAATCAGCCCCAGCATTTT,CASKQGVLSNQPQHF
TRBJ2-7,TRBV6-1,.,.,TGTGCCAGCCCTGCCGGTACTAGTGGGAGCTACGAGCAGTACTTC,CASPAGTSGSYEQYF
TRBJ2-4,TRBV5-8,.,.,TGTGCCAGCAGCATAGATCCCAAAAACATTCAGTACTTC,CASSIDPKNIQYF
TRBJ1-1,TRBV27,TRBD1,.,TGTGCCAGCAGTCCAGACAGGGGGTTGACATTGAGGGACACTGAAGCTTTCTTT,CASSPDRGLTLRDTEAFF
TRBJ2-5,TRBV11-3,.,.,TGTGCCAGCAGTTTTTCGCGGGGTTTCCGAGGGGAGACCCAGTACTTC,CASSFSRGFRGETQYF
TRBJ1-1,TRBV27,.,few,TGTGCCAGCAGTCCCTTCCGTTTGTCTGAAGCTTTCTTT,CASSPFRLSEAFF
TRBJ2-3,TRBV6-6,TRBD2,.,TGTGCCAGCAGTACAAGCGGGGCCTCCACAGATACGCAGTATTTT,CASSTSGASTDTQYF
TRBJ2-3,TRBV9,.,once,TGTGCCAGCAGCGCGGACTGGAGCACAGATACGCAGTATTTT,CASSADWSTDTQYF
TRBJ1-1,TRBV2,.,.,TGTGCCAGCAGCGTCGGACAGATGGAGCATGGCACTGAAGCTTTCTTT,CASSVGQMEHGTEAFF
TRBJ2-5,TRBV19,.,.,TGTGCCAGTAGCCCAGGGTTTTCCGAGACCCAGTACTTC,CASSPGFSETQYF
TRBJ2-7,TRBV6-5,TRBD1,.,TGTGCCAGCAGTCCGGGACAGGGTTTTTTGGGCGAGCAGTACTTC,CASSPGQGFLGEQYF
TRBJ2-7,TRBV28,TRBD2,.,TGTGCCAGCAATAAGGCCCGGGGGGCCTACGAGCAGTACTTC,CASNKARGAYEQYF
TRBJ1-1,TRBV5-1,.,.,TGCGCCAGCAAACTCCTGCGGGGGGTTCACACTGAAGCTTTCTTT,CASKLLRGVHTEAFF
TRBJ1-1,TRBV10-3,.,few,TGTGCCATCAGTGGCCCCGGGAAGAACACTGAAGCTTTCTTT,CAISGPGKNTEAFF